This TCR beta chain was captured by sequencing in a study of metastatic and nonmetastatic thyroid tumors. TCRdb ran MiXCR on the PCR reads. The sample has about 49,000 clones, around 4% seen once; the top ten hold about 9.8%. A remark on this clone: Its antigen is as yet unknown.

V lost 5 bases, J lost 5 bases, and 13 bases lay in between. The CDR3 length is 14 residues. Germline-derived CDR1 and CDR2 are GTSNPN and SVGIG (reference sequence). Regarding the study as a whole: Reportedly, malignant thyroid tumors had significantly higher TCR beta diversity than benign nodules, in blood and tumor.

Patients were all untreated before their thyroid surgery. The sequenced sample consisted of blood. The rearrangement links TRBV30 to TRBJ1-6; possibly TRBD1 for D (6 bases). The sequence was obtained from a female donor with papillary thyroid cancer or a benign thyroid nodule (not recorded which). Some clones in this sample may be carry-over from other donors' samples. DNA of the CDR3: TGTGCCTGGGAAAACGGACAGCATAATTCACCCCTCCACTTT. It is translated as CAWENGQHNSPLHF.